This is a list of T cell receptor beta chains from one sample in a study of cytomegalovirus exposure and HLA in healthy donors. The repertoire was sequenced with immunoSEQ multiplex PCR; TCRdb's copy has only in-frame clones and lacks some. This table holds 90,000 to 150,000 clones, nearly 65% found once. Sequenced: PBMCs. The receptors here all came from a man between 40 and 49 years old in good health and CMV-seropositive. Both conserved end residues are part of each CDR3. The D gene is left open where the match is weak. Clone size is stated in some rows and not others, as once, few, many or a class when expanded.

D	size	J	V	CDR3	DNA
-	-	TRBJ2-7	TRBV11-3	CASSIGSVYEQYF	TGTGCCAGCAGTATCGGTTCCGTCTACGAGCAGTACTTC
-	-	TRBJ2-5	TRBV2	CASSDGRAETQYF	TGTGCCAGCAGTGACGGCAGGGCAGAGACCCAGTACTTC
TRBD1	-	TRBJ2-2	TRBV23-1	CASSQWEGQEDTGELFF	TGCGCCAGCAGTCAATGGGAAGGACAGGAGGACACCGGGGAGCTGTTTTTT
TRBD2	few	TRBJ2-1	TRBV9	CASSSSAGGPNEQFF	TGTGCCAGCAGCAGTTCAGCGGGAGGGCCGAATGAGCAGTTCTTC
-	-	TRBJ2-1	TRBV7-8	CASSLGGFHYNEQFF	TGTGCCAGCAGCTTAGGCGGGTTTCACTACAATGAGCAGTTCTTC
-	-	TRBJ1-5	TRBV27	CASGVPRERQPQHF	TGTGCCAGCGGGGTCCCACGGGAGCGTCAGCCCCAGCATTTT
TRBD1	-	TRBJ2-7	TRBV27	CASSFTLGQGTYEQYF	TGTGCCAGCAGTTTTACCCTGGGACAGGGGACGTACGAGCAGTACTTC
TRBD1	few	TRBJ1-1	TRBV18	CASSPALQPGGTDTEAFF	TGTGCCAGCTCACCCGCATTACAGCCAGGGGGGACGGACACTGAAGCTTTCTTT
TRBD1	once	TRBJ2-5	TRBV13	CASSWTGRWETQYF	TGTGCCAGCAGCTGGACAGGGAGATGGGAGACCCAGTACTTC
TRBD1	-	TRBJ1-3	TRBV5-1	CASSFGTHTGDGNTIYF	TGCGCCAGCAGCTTCGGCACCCACACAGGGGACGGAAACACCATATATTTT
TRBD1	-	TRBJ2-7	TRBV4-1	CASSRQQGAAYEQYF	TGCGCCAGCAGCCGGCAGCAGGGGGCCGCCTACGAGCAGTACTTC
TRBD1	-	TRBJ2-1	TRBV5-1	CASSLASGGPTYNEQFF	TGCGCCAGCAGCTTGGCGTCAGGGGGACCTACCTACAATGAGCAGTTCTTC
TRBD1	-	TRBJ2-1	TRBV5-4	CASSPQGAYEQFF	TGTGCCAGCAGCCCGCAGGGGGCATATGAGCAGTTCTTC
-	-	TRBJ2-7	TRBV5-4	CASSLLSGEQYF	TGTGCCAGCAGCTTGCTATCGGGCGAGCAGTACTTC
TRBD2	-	TRBJ2-1	TRBV28	CASSTLAGASYNEQFF	TGTGCCAGCAGTACACTAGCGGGGGCCTCGTACAATGAGCAGTTCTTC
-	-	TRBJ1-2	TRBV5-4	CASSFSGTGGYTF	TGTGCCAGCAGCTTCTCGGGAACGGGGGGCTACACCTTC
-	-	TRBJ2-1	TRBV6-4	CASSDSSRRGRDEQFF	TGTGCCAGCAGTGACTCGAGTCGGAGGGGGCGCGATGAGCAGTTCTTC
TRBD1	-	TRBJ2-3	TRBV29-1	CSVDGTGGALDTQYF	TGCAGCGTTGACGGGACAGGGGGCGCGTTGGATACGCAGTATTTT
TRBD1	once	TRBJ1-2	TRBV28	CASSQGQGVLYGYTF	TGTGCCAGCAGTCAGGGACAGGGGGTCCTCTATGGCTACACCTTC
-	few	TRBJ1-1	TRBV7-2	CASTRPQRTNTEAFF	TGTGCCAGCACACGCCCCCAGCGGACCAACACTGAAGCTTTCTTT
-	-	TRBJ1-2	TRBV7-9	CASSLETYGYTF	TGTGCCAGCAGCTTAGAGACATATGGCTACACCTTC
TRBD1	-	TRBJ1-1	TRBV7-9	CASSPRRQGNTEALF	TGTGCCAGCAGCCCGCGAAGACAGGGGAACACTGAAGCTCTCTTT
TRBD1	-	TRBJ1-1	TRBV9	CASSAGQGANTEAFF	TGTGCCAGCAGCGCCGGACAGGGGGCTAACACTGAAGCTTTCTTT
-	-	TRBJ1-1	TRBV29-1	CSVDTGQNTEAFF	TGCAGCGTTGATACAGGGCAGAACACTGAAGCTTTCTTT
TRBD1	-	TRBJ2-7	TRBV6-1	CASSLGTELYEQYF	TGTGCCAGCAGTCTCGGGACAGAGCTCTACGAGCAGTACTTC
TRBD2	-	TRBJ2-7	TRBV11-2	CASSLSTSQGTYEQYF	TGTGCCAGCAGCTTATCGACTAGCCAGGGCACCTACGAGCAGTACTTC
-	few	TRBJ2-2	TRBV11-2	CASSLAPGAQWPGELFF	TGTGCCAGCAGCCTGGCCCCAGGGGCTCAGTGGCCCGGGGAGCTGTTTTTT
TRBD2	few	TRBJ2-1	TRBV19	CASNGGGNIYNEQFF	TGTGCCAGTAACGGCGGGGGGAACATCTACAATGAGCAGTTCTTC
TRBD1	few	TRBJ1-1	TRBV12-5	CASGPPTGGLTEAFF	TGTGCTAGTGGTCCCCCGACAGGGGGCTTAACTGAAGCTTTCTTT
-	-	TRBJ2-5	TRBV5-1	CASSLDPGTLETQYF	TGCGCCAGCAGCTTGGATCCCGGGACTCTTGAGACCCAGTACTTC
-	-	TRBJ2-7	TRBV5-8	CASSSDGRGRGEQYF	TGTGCCAGCAGCTCCGATGGCAGGGGTCGTGGCGAGCAGTACTTC
-	-	TRBJ1-2	TRBV28	CASSLTPEVGYTF	TGTGCCAGCAGTTTAACGCCAGAGGTTGGCTACACCTTC
TRBD2	-	TRBJ2-1	TRBV9	CASSLLAGLRHNEQFF	TGTGCCAGCAGCCTCTTAGCGGGCCTCCGCCACAATGAGCAGTTCTTC
TRBD1	few	TRBJ1-4	TRBV29-1	CSAGQNNEKLFF	TGCAGCGCGGGACAGAATAATGAAAAACTGTTTTTT
TRBD1	-	TRBJ1-2	TRBV5-6	CASSSGTANYGYTF	TGTGCCAGCAGCTCAGGGACAGCAAACTATGGCTACACCTTC
-	few	TRBJ1-3	TRBV5-1	CASSWSGGGASGNTIYF	TGCGCCAGCAGCTGGAGTGGCGGGGGGGCCTCTGGAAACACCATATATTTT
-	few	TRBJ1-3	TRBV29-1	CSVEWLGQDNTIYF	TGCAGCGTTGAGTGGTTGGGACAAGACAACACCATATATTTT
TRBD2	-	TRBJ2-3	TRBV29-1	CSVASHSGRGDTQYF	TGCAGCGTGGCGTCCCATAGCGGGAGAGGAGATACGCAGTATTTT
-	-	TRBJ1-1	TRBV5-1	CASTQGGGILNTEAFF	TGCGCCAGCACTCAAGGGGGGGGGATTCTGAACACTGAAGCTTTCTTT
-	few	TRBJ1-1	TRBV5-6	CASSLWVEGVAEAFF	TGTGCCAGCAGCTTGTGGGTCGAGGGGGTGGCTGAAGCTTTCTTT
TRBD1	-	TRBJ2-1	TRBV4-1	CASSQKGQGAYEQFF	TGCGCCAGCAGCCAGAAGGGACAGGGGGCTTATGAGCAGTTCTTC
TRBD2	-	TRBJ2-7	TRBV5-6	CASSTVSGGLYEQYF	TGTGCCAGCAGCACGGTTTCGGGGGGATTGTACGAGCAGTACTTC
-	-	TRBJ1-5	TRBV7-9	CASSPRGSGNQPQHF	TGTGCCAGCAGCCCCCGGGGGAGTGGCAATCAGCCCCAGCATTTT
TRBD2	-	TRBJ2-1	TRBV10-3	CAIGRLAGKTDEQFF	TGTGCCATCGGTAGACTAGCGGGAAAGACCGATGAGCAGTTCTTC
-	few	TRBJ1-2	TRBV6-6	CASTSQALYGYTF	TGTGCCAGCACCTCTCAGGCTCTGTATGGCTACACCTTC